This T cell receptor (beta chain) was recovered during a study of OX40 agonist ivuxolimab in advanced cancers. TCRdb's copy holds only in-frame clones and misses some; the assay was immunoSEQ multiplex PCR. The table shows almost 90,000 clones, with 80% to 90% occurring only once. Source: CD4+ or CD8+ T cells sorted from blood, taken in a trial of the OX40 agonist ivuxolimab. This clonotype originated in an adult with an advanced solid tumor such as melanoma, head and neck, liver or kidney cancer.

The DNA of the CDR3 is TGTGCCAGCAGCCGGGACAGCCAAGAGACCCAGTACTTC. Translation: CASSRDSQETQYF. V is TRBV5-8 and J is TRBJ2-5; 7 bases are a match to TRBD1. The CDR3 spans 13 residues. Germline V gene data show CDR1 as SGHTS and CDR2 as YDEGEE. V shed 4 bases, J shed 1 base, and the junction held 1 base outside the gene matches.